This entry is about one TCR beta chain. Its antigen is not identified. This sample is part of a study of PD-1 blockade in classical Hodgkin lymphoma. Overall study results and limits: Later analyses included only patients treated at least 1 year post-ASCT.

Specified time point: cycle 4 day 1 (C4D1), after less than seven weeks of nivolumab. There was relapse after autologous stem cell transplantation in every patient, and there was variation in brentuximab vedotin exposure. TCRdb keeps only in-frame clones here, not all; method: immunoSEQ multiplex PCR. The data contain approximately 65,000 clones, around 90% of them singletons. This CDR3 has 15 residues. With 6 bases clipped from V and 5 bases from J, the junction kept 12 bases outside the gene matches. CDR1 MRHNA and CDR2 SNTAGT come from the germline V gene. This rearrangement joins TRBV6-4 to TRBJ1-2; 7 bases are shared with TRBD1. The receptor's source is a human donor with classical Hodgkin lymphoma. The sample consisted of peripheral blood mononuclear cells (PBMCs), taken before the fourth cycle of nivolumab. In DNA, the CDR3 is TGTGCCAGCAGGGTTTCGCCAGGGGGAGGTTATGGCTACACCTTC. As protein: CASRVSPGGGYGYTF.